This TCR beta chain was sequenced for a study of beta chain features in type 1 diabetes. General observations from the study: Moderately but significantly shorter TCRB CDR3s were found in Type 1 diabetes patients in all four CD4+ subsets. Relative to healthy donors, patients appeared to have naive, central memory and Treg TCRB repertoires that were more similar. Shorter templates might be favored by PCR, equally in patients and controls.

The CDR3 length is 16 residues. Trimming took 1 base from V and 3 from J; bases not matched to a gene: 5. Germline-derived CDR1 and CDR2 are SGHVS and FNYEAQ. Sort purity for all populations was recorded as exceeding 98%. Concerning this clone: The antigen remains unidentified.

As every portion of the isolated RNA was reverse transcribed, the sequencing read expressed TCRB transcripts. Assay: immunoSEQ multiplex PCR; the TCRdb copy retains only in-frame clones and omits some. In the table there are roughly 53,000 clones, over 40% of which are singletons. The gene calls are TRBV7-6 and TRBJ2-7; 11 bases are shared with TRBD2. Sample: Tregs from blood. The sequence came from a young man with type 1 diabetes. CDR3 sequence (DNA): TGTGCCAGCAGCTTAGGTAGCGGGAGGGCCGGCTACGAGCAGTACTTC. Protein product: CASSLGSGRAGYEQYF.